These T cell receptor beta chains were read from a single sample in a study of blood T cells in healthy people across ages. Via MiXCR, TCRdb re-called the 5' RACE reads, giving one row per CDR3 protein. The sample holds over 1,200,000 distinct CDR3 sequences, almost 60% seen once. Sequencing used blood. Receptors originate from a man aged 18-30 years in good health. CDR3s leave out the opening cysteine and the closing phenylalanine or tryptophan. For some rows the clone size is stated as once, few or many, or as a class when expanded; others skip it.

v_gene: TRBV27; abundance: NA; CDR3aa: ASSLISGRAYEQY
v_gene: TRBV10-3; abundance: NA; CDR3aa: AIGAGLNTEAF
v_gene: TRBV27; abundance: NA; CDR3aa: ASSLDRGLRTQY
v_gene: TRBV27; abundance: few; CDR3aa: ASSSMAGYSYEQY
v_gene: TRBV12-3/TRBV12-4; abundance: NA; CDR3aa: ASSLRGQNQPQH
v_gene: TRBV4-1; abundance: NA; CDR3aa: ASSQVVGETQY
v_gene: TRBV10-3; abundance: few; CDR3aa: ATVAGYGYT
v_gene: TRBV6-6; abundance: NA; CDR3aa: DSITGAYNEQF
v_gene: TRBV2; abundance: NA; CDR3aa: ASWGTSGTDTQY
v_gene: TRBV6-4; abundance: NA; CDR3aa: ASSGSGGREQF
v_gene: TRBV21-1; abundance: NA; CDR3aa: ARKGRRGPRPQH
v_gene: TRBV7-9; abundance: NA; CDR3aa: ASSPLPEQY
v_gene: TRBV28; abundance: few; CDR3aa: ASRRGRQPQH
v_gene: TRBV4-2; abundance: NA; CDR3aa: ASSYYRAGANVLT
v_gene: TRBV29-1; abundance: once; CDR3aa: SVYSGPSYEQY
v_gene: TRBV20-1; abundance: NA; CDR3aa: SARGMGLAAYEQY
v_gene: TRBV3-1; abundance: few; CDR3aa: ASSQDARGGFGYT
v_gene: TRBV7-9; abundance: NA; CDR3aa: ASSQAPVGYNEQF
v_gene: TRBV27; abundance: NA; CDR3aa: ASSRRQGDNEQF
v_gene: TRBV13; abundance: NA; CDR3aa: ASSLTTTGEYSYNEQY
v_gene: TRBV28; abundance: few; CDR3aa: ASIDAGANVLT
v_gene: TRBV4-1; abundance: NA; CDR3aa: ASSQDPGGINEKLF
v_gene: TRBV24-1; abundance: NA; CDR3aa: ATSDYGGPDEQF
v_gene: TRBV2; abundance: NA; CDR3aa: ASAEREYTEAF
v_gene: TRBV29-1; abundance: NA; CDR3aa: SGVEGQRGEQY
v_gene: TRBV5-1; abundance: NA; CDR3aa: ASSLAMASGQETQY
v_gene: TRBV29-1; abundance: NA; CDR3aa: SGGGAWETQY
v_gene: TRBV21-1; abundance: NA; CDR3aa: ASSKVRDRTSYEQY
v_gene: TRBV18; abundance: NA; CDR3aa: ASSPSDTVRAPQH
v_gene: TRBV29-1; abundance: NA; CDR3aa: SAAVIPRTDTQY
v_gene: TRBV10-3; abundance: few; CDR3aa: AISERQGDTEAF
v_gene: TRBV12-5; abundance: NA; CDR3aa: ASGPPGQGVYNEQY
v_gene: TRBV12-3/TRBV12-4; abundance: many; CDR3aa: ASSPLLGNEQF
v_gene: TRBV5-1; abundance: many; CDR3aa: ASSFGQETQY
v_gene: TRBV7-6; abundance: NA; CDR3aa: ASSLDAQAEQY
v_gene: TRBV6-5; abundance: NA; CDR3aa: ASSWGTYTGELF
v_gene: TRBV20-1; abundance: NA; CDR3aa: SAIRVDGTDTQY
v_gene: TRBV12-3/TRBV12-4; abundance: NA; CDR3aa: ASSKGTINEQF
v_gene: TRBV29-1; abundance: NA; CDR3aa: SVVSMMNPEAF
v_gene: TRBV11-2; abundance: NA; CDR3aa: ASSPGLAGILRTDTQY
v_gene: TRBV5-1; abundance: few; CDR3aa: ASSLDRSLDTQY
v_gene: TRBV27; abundance: NA; CDR3aa: ASSLSKSNQPQH
v_gene: TRBV4-1; abundance: NA; CDR3aa: ASSQLQGALNEQY
v_gene: TRBV15; abundance: few; CDR3aa: ATSRARGTEAF
v_gene: TRBV2; abundance: NA; CDR3aa: ASSEALWANNEQF
v_gene: TRBV29-1; abundance: few; CDR3aa: SGVQGRWGIQY
v_gene: TRBV20-1; abundance: few; CDR3aa: SARASNSYEQY
v_gene: TRBV29-1; abundance: NA; CDR3aa: SVHGETQY
v_gene: TRBV7-2; abundance: NA; CDR3aa: ASNHGIRGRYEQY
v_gene: TRBV27; abundance: few; CDR3aa: ATQVGNGYT
v_gene: TRBV6-5; abundance: NA; CDR3aa: ASSRGIKTNEKLF
v_gene: TRBV5-1; abundance: NA; CDR3aa: ASSVLSWGSENTEAF
v_gene: TRBV18; abundance: few; CDR3aa: ASSPEHHEQF
v_gene: TRBV12-3/TRBV12-4; abundance: NA; CDR3aa: ASSPRGSGASYEQY
v_gene: TRBV14; abundance: few; CDR3aa: ASSHRSTNEQF
v_gene: TRBV2; abundance: NA; CDR3aa: ASRVTGRGYT
v_gene: TRBV28; abundance: NA; CDR3aa: ASSFRGSRGNTIY
v_gene: TRBV6-2/TRBV6-3; abundance: NA; CDR3aa: ASSYRQGQETQY